Listed below are T cell receptor beta chains from one sample, sequenced in a study of blood T cell repertoires in COVID-19. Clones were read by immunoSEQ multiplex PCR, and TCRdb kept only the in-frame ones, dropping some. The profile shows more than 250,000 clones, approximately 85% of them singletons. Sequences were obtained from peripheral blood. Source of these receptors: a man aged 45-65 years with active or convalescent COVID-19. Each CDR3 is given with its conserved first and last residue. A D gene is named only where the DNA matches it firmly. Rows may omit the clone size; those that give it use once, few, many or a size class.

v_call	j_call	clone_size	d_call	cdr3_nt	cdr3_aa
TRBV28	TRBJ1-5	.	.	TGTGCCAGCACTTCGAGCAATCAGCCCCAGCATTTT	CASTSSNQPQHF
TRBV19	TRBJ2-7	.	.	TGTGCCAGTAGTATAACGCCCGACAGTTCTCCCCTCTACGAGCAGTACTTC	CASSITPDSSPLYEQYF
TRBV6-1	TRBJ2-5	.	.	TGTGCCAGCAGTGAAGCCTTACTAGTGTCGCAAGAGACCCAGTACTTC	CASSEALLVSQETQYF
TRBV18	TRBJ2-2	once	TRBD2	TGTGCCAGCTCACCTCGAGGACTAGCGGCTGACACCGGGGAGCTGTTTTTT	CASSPRGLAADTGELFF
TRBV19	TRBJ2-7	once	.	TGTGCCAGTAGTATCGGTTACGAGCAGTACTTC	CASSIGYEQYF
TRBV7-9	TRBJ1-4	.	.	TGTGCCAGCAGACGGGACGGACAGCTTAATGAAAAACTGTTTTTT	CASRRDGQLNEKLFF
TRBV18	TRBJ2-7	few	.	TGTGCCAGCTCACCAAGGAGGGACTCCTACGAGCAGTACTTC	CASSPRRDSYEQYF
TRBV7-3	TRBJ2-1	.	TRBD2	TGTGCCAGCAGCTTTGGGACTAGCCGCGGTGAGCAGTTCTTC	CASSFGTSRGEQFF
TRBV13	TRBJ1-2	.	TRBD1	TGTGCCAGCAGCATACAGGGGAACGGCTACACCTTC	CASSIQGNGYTF
TRBV5-1	TRBJ2-3	.	TRBD1	TGCGCCAGCAGCCCCTGGGGACAGGGAAGCACAGATACGCAGTATTTT	CASSPWGQGSTDTQYF
TRBV28	TRBJ2-1	.	.	TGTGCCAGCAGTATGGATGCCGCCCCACTGACCGGGCGCCGGGGTGGTGAGCAGTTCTTC	CASSMDAAPLTGRRGGEQFF
TRBV18	TRBJ1-6	.	.	TGTGCCAGCTCACCACGCGGCGGTGGAGGGGATTCACCCCTCCACTTT	CASSPRGGGGDSPLHF
TRBV4-1	TRBJ2-3	.	TRBD2	TGCGCCAGCAGCTCTCGGACTAGTAGTGCCGATACGCAGTATTTT	CASSSRTSSADTQYF
TRBV30	TRBJ1-2	.	TRBD1	TGTGCCTGGATCCAGCCGGGACAGGGAAACTATGGCTACACCTTC	CAWIQPGQGNYGYTF
TRBV29-1	TRBJ1-1	.	.	TGCAGCGTTGAAGACCTCCGGAACACTGAAGCTTTCTTT	CSVEDLRNTEAFF
TRBV5-1	TRBJ2-5	.	TRBD2	TGCGCCAGCAGCTTGGGTGGACTAGCGGGTGCGGAGACCCAGTACTTC	CASSLGGLAGAETQYF
TRBV30	TRBJ1-3	.	.	TGTGCCTGGAGTGTGCCCAGGGCCGGTGGAAACACCATATATTTT	CAWSVPRAGGNTIYF
TRBV2	TRBJ1-4	.	.	TGTGCCAGCAGTTTTAACCGGGACAAAAAACTGTTTTTT	CASSFNRDKKLFF
TRBV7-2	TRBJ2-1	.	.	TGTGCCAGCAGCTTATTCCCGTCTAGCTCCTACAATGAGCAGTTCTTC	CASSLFPSSSYNEQFF
TRBV27	TRBJ1-5	.	.	TGTGCCAGCAGTTTATCCGGTAGTAATCAGCCCCAGCATTTT	CASSLSGSNQPQHF
TRBV30	TRBJ1-2	.	TRBD1	TGTGCCTGGAAGAAACCACAGGGGATGAACTATGGCTACACCTTC	CAWKKPQGMNYGYTF
TRBV12-5	TRBJ1-1	.	.	TGTGCTAGTGGTCACGGAGGGAGGAAAGCTTTCTTT	CASGHGGRKAFF
TRBV7-3	TRBJ2-1	.	TRBD1	TGTGCCAGCAGCCCACTATCCCCCCCGACAGGGTACAATGAGCAGTTCTTC	CASSPLSPPTGYNEQFF
TRBV7-2	TRBJ1-6	few	.	TGTGCCAGCAGTTTACAGGGATATAATTCACCCCTCCACTTT	CASSLQGYNSPLHF
TRBV5-1	TRBJ2-1	once	.	TGCGCCAGCAGCTTGTCTACTTCCTACAATGAGCAGTTCTTC	CASSLSTSYNEQFF
TRBV5-1	TRBJ1-3	.	.	TGCGCCAGCAGCTTGGGGGCAGTCGGCTCTGGAAACACCATATATTTT	CASSLGAVGSGNTIYF
TRBV28	TRBJ2-7	.	TRBD2	TGTGCCAGCAGCTGGACTAGCGGGACCTACGAGCAGTACTTC	CASSWTSGTYEQYF
TRBV6-6	TRBJ2-3	.	.	TGTGCCAGCAGCTCCGGGAGACAAGATACGCAGTATTTT	CASSSGRQDTQYF
TRBV29-1	TRBJ2-2	once	.	TGCAGCGTTCAAAACACCGGGGAGCTGTTTTTT	CSVQNTGELFF
TRBV5-6	TRBJ2-1	.	.	TGTGCCAGCAGCGGCCTAGGGGCGGGGAATGAGCAGTTCTTC	CASSGLGAGNEQFF
TRBV11-2	TRBJ2-5	.	.	TGTGCCAGCAGCTCCCCCCTTTTGGGCCCCCAAGAGACCCAGTACTTC	CASSSPLLGPQETQYF
TRBV6-4	TRBJ1-4	few	TRBD1	TGTGCCAGCAGTTTACAGGGGTTACGTGAAAAACTGTTTTTT	CASSLQGLREKLFF
TRBV5-1	TRBJ2-3	.	TRBD2	TGCGCCAGCAGCTTGGCGGGACTAGCGGGATCAGATACGCAGTATTTT	CASSLAGLAGSDTQYF
TRBV5-4	TRBJ2-5	.	.	TGTGCCAGCAGCTTGGACTTGCACCAAGAGACCCAGTACTTC	CASSLDLHQETQYF